A single sample is the source of the 15 T cell receptor beta chains below, sequenced in a study of T cell responses to AZD1222 COVID-19 vaccine. Method: immunoSEQ multiplex PCR; TCRdb's copy keeps in-frame clones and lacks some. The sample contains 100,000 to 150,000 clones, 80% to 90% of which appear only once. The sample consisted of peripheral blood, taken on day 0 of AZD1222 vaccination. All receptors come from an adult in good health.

The chain links TRBV7-2 to TRBJ2-1; D is uncertain. This CDR3 has 13 amino acids. Germline CDR1 reads SGHTA; CDR2 reads FQGNSA. The ends were cut back, 3 bases at V and 2 bases at J, with 5 bases in the middle. CDR3 amino acids: CASSFYTYNEQFF. The CDR3 DNA follows: TGTGCCAGCAGCTTCTATACCTACAATGAGCAGTTCTTC.

J is TRBJ2-7 and V is TRBV5-4; D is tentatively TRBD1 or TRBD2 (5 bases each). The germline V gene has CDR1 SGHNT and CDR2 YYREEE (reference sequence). V lost 4 bases and J lost 2, with 16 bases in between. CDR3 size: 15 residues. The CDR3 loop reads CASSPEILGAYEQYF. CDR3 bases: TGTGCCAGCAGCCCAGAGATTTTGGGGGCCTACGAGCAGTACTTC.

The gene calls are TRBV6-5 and TRBJ2-7; TRBD2 is a possible D gene (5 bases). V was cut by 7 bases and J by 4 bases, with 14 bases left in between. Germline CDR1 reads MNHEY; CDR2 reads SVGAGI. The CDR3 runs to 13 residues. The CDR3 is CASTAAGMYEQYF. For the CDR3, the DNA is TGTGCCAGCACCGCCGCGGGCATGTACGAGCAGTACTTC.

The chain joins TRBV9 to TRBJ1-6; D gene uncertain. The V and J ends lost 1 base and 0 bases respectively, with 11 bases between them. CDR1 is SGDLS and CDR2 is YYNGEE in the germline V gene. The CDR3 totals 17 residues. The CDR3 spells CASSVKAVSSYNSPLHF. The CDR3 DNA sequence: TGTGCCAGCAGCGTAAAGGCAGTAAGCTCCTATAATTCACCCCTCCACTTT.

The chain recombines TRBV19 with TRBJ1-1; TRBD1 might be the D (5 bases). Trimming took 3 bases from V and 0 from J, leaving 8 bases between them. The CDR3 totals 14 residues. The germline CDR1 and CDR2 sequences are LNHDA and SQIVND (reference sequence). DNA for the CDR3: TGTGCCAGTAGTATGCAGGGATTGAACACTGAAGCTTTCTTT. It codes for CASSMQGLNTEAFF.

This chain uses TRBV27 with TRBJ2-7, with 11 positions matching TRBD2. From germline, CDR1 is MNHEY and CDR2 SMNVEV (reference sequence). The CDR3 is 15 amino acids. J was trimmed by 3 bases and V by 3 bases; bases with no gene match: 4. In nucleotides, the CDR3 is TGTGCCAGCAGTTTGACTAGCGGGGAGGGCTACGAGCAGTACTTC. This encodes CASSLTSGEGYEQYF.

This clone was observed a single time. The chain links TRBV7-6 to TRBJ2-7; a possible D gene is TRBD2 (6 bases). CDR1 SGHVS and CDR2 FNYEAQ come from the germline V gene. This CDR3 is built from 16 residues. Trimming stripped 5 bases from V and 2 bases from J, with 19 bases between. The CDR3 protein is CASSKTSRDSAYEQYF. For the CDR3, the DNA is TGTGCCAGCAGCAAAACTTCCCGGGACTCAGCCTACGAGCAGTACTTC.

The chain combines TRBV6-4 with TRBJ1-5, with unresolved D. There are 14 residues in the CDR3. V lost 2 bases to trimming and J lost 1 base, with 6 bases between them. Germline V lookup: CDR1 MRHNA, CDR2 SNTAGT. CDR3 in amino acids: CASSDGGSNQPQHF. The CDR3 nucleotides are TGTGCCAGCAGTGACGGTGGAAGCAATCAGCCCCAGCATTTT.

The V and J genes are TRBV4-1 and TRBJ2-7, with TRBD1 matching 9 bases. Germline V gene lookup returns CDR1 MGHRA and CDR2 YSYEKL. J gave up 2 bases and V 4 bases, and 9 bases lay outside the gene matches. There are 16 residues in the CDR3. CDR3 DNA: TGCGCCAGCAGCCCACCACCGGGACAGGGACCCTACGAGCAGTACTTC. This codes for CASSPPPGQGPYEQYF.

The chain couples TRBV2 to TRBJ2-1, with TRBD2 as a possible D gene (5 bases). This CDR3 comprises 12 residues. Germline values: CDR1 SNHLY, CDR2 FYNNEI. Trimming stripped 3 bases from V and 6 bases from J, with 6 bases between. CDR3 protein: CASSDSGNEQFF. CDR3 nucleotide sequence: TGTGCCAGCAGTGACAGCGGCAATGAGCAGTTCTTC.

V and J are TRBV7-3 and TRBJ1-1, with unresolved D. CDR1 SGHTA and CDR2 FQGTGA come from the germline V gene. Trimming removed 5 bases at V and 1 base at J, with 11 bases between. The CDR3 totals 14 residues. As DNA, the CDR3 is TGTGCCAGCAGCACCGGGCCCTCGAACACTGAAGCTTTCTTT. This translates into CASSTGPSNTEAFF. Variable domain in full (rest from reference TRBV7-3 and TRBJ1-1): GAGVSQTPSNKVTEKGKYVELRCDPISGHTALYWYRQSLGQGPEFLIYFQGTGAADDSGLPNDRFFAVRPEGSVSTLKIQRTERGDSAVYLCASSTGPSNTEAFFGQGTRLTVV.

The chain recombines TRBV19 with TRBJ2-7, with 7 bases lining up with TRBD2. The CDR3 extends over 14 amino acids. CDR1 is LNHDA, CDR2 SQIVND, per germline (reference sequence). The V segment lost 3 bases and the J segment 0 bases; nucleotides outside the gene matches: 2. The CDR3 here is CASSIGGISYEQYF. The CDR3 region has the DNA TGTGCCAGTAGTATCGGGGGGATCTCCTACGAGCAGTACTTC.

The chain links TRBV10-3 to TRBJ2-7; TRBD2 agrees at 11 bases. The CDR3 consists of 14 residues. CDR1 is ENHRY, CDR2 SYGVKD, per germline. J lost 2 bases, V lost 10 bases, and 7 bases had no gene match. The CDR3 sequence is CASQLTSGTYEQYF. The CDR3 DNA is TGTGCCAGCCAACTGACTAGCGGGACCTACGAGCAGTACTTC.

This rearrangement joins TRBV27 to TRBJ2-1, with TRBD2 as a possible D gene (6 bases). Trimming stripped 5 bases from V and 6 bases from J, with 17 bases between. CDR1 is MNHEY, CDR2 SMNVEV, per germline (reference sequence). The CDR3 has 15 amino acids. Here the CDR3 reads CASSAALTSFNEQFF. DNA of the CDR3: TGTGCCAGCAGTGCCGCCCTGACTAGTTTCAATGAGCAGTTCTTC.

The rearrangement uses TRBV5-7 and TRBJ2-7, with D possibly being TRBD2 (6 bases). TRBV5-7 is classed as an ORF, of uncertain function. Trimming took off 0 bases at V and 3 bases at J, with 13 bases between the two ends. This CDR3 is built from 15 residues. CDR3 sequence (DNA): TGTGCCAGCAGCTTGGTTCTGCGGGATTGCTACGAGCAGTACTTC. Protein product: CASSLVLRDCYEQYF.